These T cell receptor beta chains were read from a single sample in a study of cytomegalovirus exposure and HLA in healthy donors. Repertoires were generated with immunoSEQ multiplex PCR, while TCRdb's copy carries only in-frame clones and drops some. This sample has approximately 160,000 clones, with around 85% found just once. Sequencing was performed on PBMCs. These TCRs come from a man in his fifties in good health and CMV-seropositive. The CDR3 runs from the conserved cysteine through the conserved F or W. Fields, in order: CDR3 protein, CDR3 DNA, V gene, J gene, clone size, D gene. The D gene is left open where the match is weak. Where a row states a size, it is once, few, many or the class of an expanded clone; other rows omit it.

CDR3aa: CAIGTENSPLHF; CDR3nt: TGTGCCATCGGGACAGAGAATTCACCCCTCCACTTT; v_gene: TRBV10-3; j_gene: TRBJ1-6; abundance: -; d_gene: TRBD1
CDR3aa: CASSLTSGSGEQYF; CDR3nt: TGTGCCAGCAGCTTGACTAGCGGGAGTGGGGAGCAGTACTTC; v_gene: TRBV5-4; j_gene: TRBJ2-7; abundance: -; d_gene: TRBD2
CDR3aa: CASRTGILEKLFF; CDR3nt: TGTGCCAGCCGGACAGGGATTCTTGAAAAACTGTTTTTT; v_gene: TRBV2; j_gene: TRBJ1-4; abundance: -; d_gene: TRBD1
CDR3aa: CASRPGVNEKLFF; CDR3nt: TGCGCCAGCAGGCCAGGGGTTAATGAAAAACTGTTTTTT; v_gene: TRBV5-1; j_gene: TRBJ1-4; abundance: -; d_gene: -
CDR3aa: CASSYTGVNTGELFF; CDR3nt: TGTGCCAGCAGTTACACAGGAGTGAACACCGGGGAGCTGTTTTTT; v_gene: TRBV6-5; j_gene: TRBJ2-2; abundance: -; d_gene: -
CDR3aa: CASSLPGQVNTEAFF; CDR3nt: TGTGCCAGCAGTTTACCGGGACAGGTGAACACTGAAGCTTTCTTT; v_gene: TRBV28; j_gene: TRBJ1-1; abundance: -; d_gene: TRBD1
CDR3aa: CASSLTLGNEKLFF; CDR3nt: TGTGCCAGCAGCCTTACTCTTGGTAATGAAAAACTGTTTTTT; v_gene: TRBV7-6; j_gene: TRBJ1-4; abundance: -; d_gene: -
CDR3aa: CASSQDLRWGGSHEQYF; CDR3nt: TGTGCCAGCAGCCAAGATCTTCGATGGGGCGGGAGTCACGAGCAGTACTTC; v_gene: TRBV4-2; j_gene: TRBJ2-7; abundance: -; d_gene: TRBD2
CDR3aa: CATRDRHTGELFF; CDR3nt: TGTGCCACCCGGGACAGACACACCGGGGAGCTGTTTTTT; v_gene: TRBV7-8; j_gene: TRBJ2-2; abundance: -; d_gene: TRBD1
CDR3aa: CASSRDGSMNTEAFF; CDR3nt: TGTGCCAGTAGCAGAGATGGGAGCATGAACACTGAAGCTTTCTTT; v_gene: TRBV19; j_gene: TRBJ1-1; abundance: -; d_gene: -
CDR3aa: CASTPGQAETQYF; CDR3nt: TGTGCCAGCACCCCGGGACAGGCTGAGACCCAGTACTTC; v_gene: TRBV28; j_gene: TRBJ2-5; abundance: -; d_gene: TRBD1
CDR3aa: CASSGGGSSYNEQFF; CDR3nt: TGTGCCAGCAGTGGGGGCGGCTCGTCCTACAATGAGCAGTTCTTC; v_gene: TRBV6-1; j_gene: TRBJ2-1; abundance: -; d_gene: -
CDR3aa: CASRIGGNTGELFF; CDR3nt: TGTGCCAGCAGAATCGGGGGGAACACCGGGGAGCTGTTTTTT; v_gene: TRBV28; j_gene: TRBJ2-2; abundance: few; d_gene: -
CDR3aa: CASGGHEGGGYEQYF; CDR3nt: TGTGCCTCAGGTGGTCACGAGGGAGGAGGTTACGAGCAGTACTTC; v_gene: TRBV7-9; j_gene: TRBJ2-7; abundance: -; d_gene: -
CDR3aa: CASRKGQPSNQPQHF; CDR3nt: TGTGCCAGCAGAAAGGGACAGCCTAGCAATCAGCCCCAGCATTTT; v_gene: TRBV2; j_gene: TRBJ1-5; abundance: -; d_gene: TRBD1
CDR3aa: CASMGANQPQHF; CDR3nt: TGTGCCAGCATGGGAGCTAATCAGCCCCAGCATTTT; v_gene: TRBV6-5; j_gene: TRBJ1-5; abundance: -; d_gene: -
CDR3aa: CASSIRDFKETQYF; CDR3nt: TGCGCCAGCAGTATCCGGGACTTCAAAGAGACCCAGTACTTC; v_gene: TRBV5-1; j_gene: TRBJ2-5; abundance: few; d_gene: -
CDR3aa: CASSLFPGDEQFF; CDR3nt: TGCGCCAGCAGCTTGTTCCCGGGGGATGAGCAGTTCTTC; v_gene: TRBV5-1; j_gene: TRBJ2-1; abundance: -; d_gene: -
CDR3aa: CASSLWGPGTDTQYF; CDR3nt: TGCGCCAGCAGCTTGTGGGGCCCAGGCACAGATACGCAGTATTTT; v_gene: TRBV5-1; j_gene: TRBJ2-3; abundance: few; d_gene: -
CDR3aa: CASSSRSRTATNEKLFF; CDR3nt: TGTGCCAGCAGCTCCCGCTCCCGAACTGCAACTAATGAAAAACTGTTTTTT; v_gene: TRBV7-8; j_gene: TRBJ1-4; abundance: once; d_gene: -
CDR3aa: CASSQGTRSNEQFF; CDR3nt: TGTGCCAGCAGCCAAGGGACTAGAAGCAATGAGCAGTTCTTC; v_gene: TRBV4-2; j_gene: TRBJ2-1; abundance: -; d_gene: TRBD2
CDR3aa: CASIRGVPYNEQFF; CDR3nt: TGTGCCAGCATACGGGGTGTCCCCTACAATGAGCAGTTCTTC; v_gene: TRBV27; j_gene: TRBJ2-1; abundance: -; d_gene: -
CDR3aa: CASSLLGVGETQYF; CDR3nt: TGCGCCAGCAGCTTGCTCGGGGTAGGTGAGACCCAGTACTTC; v_gene: TRBV5-1; j_gene: TRBJ2-5; abundance: -; d_gene: -